This is a list of T cell receptor beta chains from one sample in a study of cytomegalovirus exposure and HLA in healthy donors. The protocol was immunoSEQ multiplex PCR, while the TCRdb copy is restricted to in-frame clones and leaves out a portion. The profile covers approximately 130,000 clones, with 80% to 85% appearing a single time and more than 0.9% taken by the ten largest. The sequencing sample was made of PBMCs. The receptors were sampled from a boy aged 10-17 years in good health and CMV-seronegative. CDR3s include the opening cysteine and the closing phenylalanine or tryptophan. D genes are given only for firm matches. For some rows the clone size is stated as once, few or many, or as a class when expanded; others skip it.

-,-,TRBJ1-2,TRBV4-3,TGCGCCAGCAGCCAAGACATCAGCTATGGCTACACCTTC,CASSQDISYGYTF
TRBD1,once,TRBJ2-2,TRBV5-6,TGTGCCAGCAGCTGGGGGACAGGGGACACCGGGGAGCTGTTTTTT,CASSWGTGDTGELFF
TRBD1,-,TRBJ2-6,TRBV29-1,TGCAGCGTTGTGGGCCAGGGGGAACGTTGGGGGGCCAACGTCCTGACTTTC,CSVVGQGERWGANVLTF
-,-,TRBJ1-1,TRBV6-5,TGTGCCAGCAGTTCCGTCAACTTAAAAGCTTTCTTT,CASSSVNLKAFF
TRBD1,-,TRBJ2-7,TRBV18,TGTGCCAGCTCACTCAGGGGGTACTCCTACGAGCAGTACTTC,CASSLRGYSYEQYF
-,-,TRBJ1-1,TRBV20-1,TGCAGTGCTCGGTCCATAGAAGCTTTCTTT,CSARSIEAFF
-,-,TRBJ2-7,TRBV25-1,TGTGCCAGCAGTGAATATAACAGACCCTACGAGCAGTACTTC,CASSEYNRPYEQYF
-,-,TRBJ2-7,TRBV30,TGTGCCTGGAGCGTCCTTACTGAGGAACAGTACTTC,CAWSVLTEEQYF
-,few,TRBJ1-1,TRBV4-1,TGCGCCAGCAGCCACCGAGACCAAAGACAGGAAGCTTTCTTT,CASSHRDQRQEAFF
-,-,TRBJ2-3,TRBV5-1,TGCGCCAGCAGCTTGGCCCTGCGGTCAACAGATACGCAGTATTTT,CASSLALRSTDTQYF
-,once,TRBJ2-7,TRBV2,TGTGCCAGCAGGGGGGCGAGTACCTACGAGCAGTACTTC,CASRGASTYEQYF
-,-,TRBJ1-1,TRBV18,TGTGCCAGCTCACCCAAGACAGCGAACACTGAAGCTTTCTTT,CASSPKTANTEAFF
TRBD2,-,TRBJ2-5,TRBV30,TGTGCCTGGAGTGGAGCGGGGACCATCATGCCACAAGAGACCCAGTACTTC,CAWSGAGTIMPQETQYF
TRBD1,-,TRBJ1-5,TRBV4-1,TGCGCCAGCAGCCAGGGACAGGGCGGCAATCAGCCCCAGCATTTT,CASSQGQGGNQPQHF
TRBD2,-,TRBJ2-1,TRBV7-6,TGTGCCAGCAGCTTAATTTTAGCGGGAGTTGAGCAGTTCTTC,CASSLILAGVEQFF
TRBD2,few,TRBJ2-6,TRBV7-9,TGTGCCAGCAGCGGTCCGGGACTAGAAATAGCTCTGGGGGCCAACGTCCTGACTTTC,CASSGPGLEIALGANVLTF
-,-,TRBJ1-2,TRBV30,TGTGCCTGGAGTGCCTCAGGGAAATATGGATATGGCTACACCTTC,CAWSASGKYGYGYTF
TRBD1,-,TRBJ2-3,TRBV6-4,TGTGCCAGCAGTGAGCTCGGACAGGGAACAGATACGCAGTATTTT,CASSELGQGTDTQYF
-,-,TRBJ2-5,TRBV28,TGTGCCAGCAGTTTACGGGAGACCCAGTACTTC,CASSLRETQYF
TRBD2,-,TRBJ2-3,TRBV25-1,TGTGCCAGCGGGAAGGGACTAGCCTCAGATACGCAGTATTTT,CASGKGLASDTQYF
-,-,TRBJ2-3,TRBV2,TGTGCCAGCAGCTGGGACACCACAGATACGCAGTATTTT,CASSWDTTDTQYF
-,-,TRBJ1-5,TRBV19,TGTGCCAGTTGTCTAATCGGGGAGAATCAGCCCCAGCATTTT,CASCLIGENQPQHF
TRBD1,once,TRBJ2-7,TRBV4-2,TGTGCCAGCAGCCAATCCACAGGGGTTTCCTACGAGCAGTACTTC,CASSQSTGVSYEQYF